These T cell receptor beta chains were read from a single sample in a study of shared clonotypes between healthy human individuals. TCRdb's copy holds only in-frame clones and misses some; the assay was immunoSEQ multiplex PCR. The repertoire has millions of clones, 85% to 95% of them found once; the top ten carry around 1.1%. The sample taken for sequencing was naive CD8+ T cells sorted from blood. These TCRs come from a man in his late teens or twenties in good health. Each CDR3 is given with its conserved first and last residue. A D gene is named only where the DNA matches it firmly. Clone size is given for some rows only: seen once, a few or many times, or a class if the clone is expanded.

d_call: .; v_call: TRBV14; j_call: TRBJ1-1; clone_size: .; cdr3_nt: TGTGCCAGCAGTGTGCGTCGGGGCCTGAACACTGAAGCTTTCTTT; cdr3_aa: CASSVRRGLNTEAFF
d_call: TRBD2; v_call: TRBV27; j_call: TRBJ2-1; clone_size: .; cdr3_nt: TGTGCCAGCGGACTACCGGGACTAGCGAGTAGTGAGCAGTTCTTC; cdr3_aa: CASGLPGLASSEQFF
d_call: .; v_call: TRBV28; j_call: TRBJ2-7; clone_size: .; cdr3_nt: TGTGCCGGCCGAGGAGGGGGCCTCGACGAGCAGTACTTC; cdr3_aa: CAGRGGGLDEQYF
d_call: TRBD1; v_call: TRBV7-2; j_call: TRBJ2-2; clone_size: .; cdr3_nt: TGTGCCAGCAGCTTAGTCGGACAGGGAAGCACCGGGGAGCTGTTTTTT; cdr3_aa: CASSLVGQGSTGELFF
d_call: TRBD1; v_call: TRBV7-9; j_call: TRBJ2-3; clone_size: .; cdr3_nt: TGTGCCAGCAGTTCCGGGACAGGGAGCACAGATACGCAGTATTTT; cdr3_aa: CASSSGTGSTDTQYF
d_call: .; v_call: TRBV27; j_call: TRBJ2-7; clone_size: .; cdr3_nt: TGTGCCAGCAGTTTAGGGCAGGGCGGCTACGAGCAGTACTTC; cdr3_aa: CASSLGQGGYEQYF
d_call: .; v_call: TRBV7-9; j_call: TRBJ2-7; clone_size: .; cdr3_nt: TGTGCCAGCAGCCTAGGGACTTCCCTGGGCTACGAGCAGTACTTC; cdr3_aa: CASSLGTSLGYEQYF
d_call: .; v_call: TRBV10-2; j_call: TRBJ2-5; clone_size: .; cdr3_nt: TGCGCCAGCAGTGATTTCCACACCGAGACCCAGTACTTC; cdr3_aa: CASSDFHTETQYF
d_call: .; v_call: TRBV7-9; j_call: TRBJ2-1; clone_size: .; cdr3_nt: TGTGCCAGCAGCTTAGAGGGGAGCTCCTACAATGAGCAGTTCTTC; cdr3_aa: CASSLEGSSYNEQFF
d_call: .; v_call: TRBV4-3; j_call: TRBJ2-1; clone_size: .; cdr3_nt: TGCGCCAGCAGCCGGCTAGCGGGACAGGGGCTGGATGAGCAGTTCTTC; cdr3_aa: CASSRLAGQGLDEQFF
d_call: TRBD2; v_call: TRBV10-1; j_call: TRBJ2-7; clone_size: .; cdr3_nt: TGCGCCAGCAGTGAGAGGGCGGGAGGGGACTCCTACGAGCAGTACTTC; cdr3_aa: CASSERAGGDSYEQYF
d_call: .; v_call: TRBV7-9; j_call: TRBJ2-7; clone_size: .; cdr3_nt: TGTGCCAGCAGTTTCATTGGGGGGACAGAGGGGCGCTCCTACGAGCAGTACTTC; cdr3_aa: CASSFIGGTEGRSYEQYF
d_call: .; v_call: TRBV7-2; j_call: TRBJ1-1; clone_size: .; cdr3_nt: TGTGCCAGCAGCTTAGAATGGGGGAGGGCTGAAGCTTTCTTT; cdr3_aa: CASSLEWGRAEAFF
d_call: .; v_call: TRBV7-9; j_call: TRBJ1-2; clone_size: .; cdr3_nt: TGTGCCACCTCGGGGGGGACGGACGCTTATGGCTACACCTTC; cdr3_aa: CATSGGTDAYGYTF
d_call: .; v_call: TRBV7-9; j_call: TRBJ2-7; clone_size: .; cdr3_nt: TGTGCCAGCAGCTTTCGGCAGGGCCCTTACGAGCAGTACTTC; cdr3_aa: CASSFRQGPYEQYF
d_call: TRBD2; v_call: TRBV28; j_call: TRBJ2-1; clone_size: .; cdr3_nt: TGTGCCAGCAGTTTATCCGGGGGACTAGCGCTCTTC; cdr3_aa: CASSLSGGLALF
d_call: .; v_call: TRBV19; j_call: TRBJ1-5; clone_size: once; cdr3_nt: TGTGCCAGTAACTGGGGACTGGGATATAGCAATCAGCCCCAGCATTTT; cdr3_aa: CASNWGLGYSNQPQHF
d_call: .; v_call: TRBV30; j_call: TRBJ1-1; clone_size: .; cdr3_nt: TGTGCCTGGAGTGTATCCCCCCCTCTCGAAGCTTTATTT; cdr3_aa: CAWSVSPPLEALF
d_call: TRBD2; v_call: TRBV29-1; j_call: TRBJ2-1; clone_size: .; cdr3_nt: TGCAGCGTTGTCTTAGTGGCGGGAGGGCTGCTCAATGAGCAGTTCTTC; cdr3_aa: CSVVLVAGGLLNEQFF
d_call: .; v_call: TRBV4-1; j_call: TRBJ2-1; clone_size: .; cdr3_nt: TGCGCCAGCAGCCAAGAGCCCGGAGTAGCCTACAATGAGCAGTTCTTC; cdr3_aa: CASSQEPGVAYNEQFF